The present T cell receptor (beta chain) was sequenced within a study of cytomegalovirus exposure and HLA in healthy donors. Researchers ran the PCR with 60 Vbeta and 13 Jbeta primers. TCRdb's copy holds only in-frame clones and misses some; the assay was immunoSEQ multiplex PCR. Counted here are about 98,000 clones, more than 60% occurring once; the ten biggest clones make up about 10%. Source material: PBMCs. The clonotype originates from a man between 18 and 35 years old in good health and CMV-seropositive.

CDR3 nucleotide sequence: TGCAGCGTTGGTAGAGTGACTAGCGGGGGGCCCAGCTCCTACAATGAGCAGTTCTTC. Its protein is CSVGRVTSGGPSSYNEQFF. V is TRBV29-1 and J is TRBJ2-1, with 13 bases identical to TRBD2. Trimming removed 4 bases from V and 0 bases from J; junction bases left unmatched: 12. Germline-derived CDR1 and CDR2 are SQVTM and ANQGSEA. The CDR3 covers 19 residues.